The 24 T cell receptor beta chains below come from one sample, sequenced in a study of human T cells and chemical hapten exposure. Using its own MiXCR run on the RACE reads, TCRdb lists one record per CDR3 protein. Of around 99,000 distinct CDR3 sequences in the sample, 12% were seen once. Sample time point: patch test 1, 2 weeks after DPC sensitization. Treatment: therapeutic diphenylcyclopropenone sensitization with weekly scalp DPC. Sequenced material: whole blood, taken in connection with sensitization to the hapten diphenylcyclopropenone (DPC). These receptors were obtained from a woman between 40 and 50 years old with alopecia areata. Some clones in this sample may be carry-over from other donors' samples.

In this sample, this clonotype turned up many times. The chain recombines TRBV28 with TRBJ2-1; 10 nucleotides align to TRBD2. Germline loops: CDR1 MDHEN, CDR2 SYDVKM. Unmatched junction bases numbered 10, after V lost 6 bases and J lost 5 bases. The CDR3 has 16 residues. CDR3 sequence: CASRPTSGRANNEQFF. CDR3 DNA: TGTGCCAGCAGACCCACGAGCGGGAGGGCCAACAATGAGCAGTTCTTC.

This chain connects TRBV25-1 to TRBJ2-3; TRBD2 matches 7 bases. Germline loops: CDR1 MGHDK, CDR2 SYGVNS. The junction had 1 base not matched to a gene; V was cut back by 1 base and J by 0 bases. The CDR3 sequence is 15 residues long. The CDR3 DNA sequence: TGTGCCAGCAGTGAATGGACTAGAAGCACAGATACGCAGTATTTT. It encodes CASSEWTRSTDTQYF.

This chain joins TRBV29-1 and TRBJ1-4; D might be TRBD1 (5 bases). Trimming left V 5 bases short and J 4 bases short, with 11 bases between. The CDR3 is 13 residues long. Germline V gene sequence: CDR1 SQVTM, CDR2 ANQGSEA. CDR3 protein: CSVQGTVNEKLFF. As DNA, the CDR3 is TGCAGCGTTCAAGGGACGGTTAATGAAAAACTGTTTTTT.

This chain links TRBV4-3 with TRBJ2-1; D may correspond to TRBD1 or TRBD2 (5 bases each). This CDR3 contains 15 residues. V gave up 1 base and J gave up 0 bases, with 7 bases separating them. Per the germline V gene, CDR1 is LGHNA and CDR2 is YSLEER. This CDR3 is CASSQVGTSYNEQFF. In DNA, the CDR3 is TGCGCCAGCAGCCAAGTCGGGACCTCCTACAATGAGCAGTTCTTC.

The chain combines TRBV9 with TRBJ2-5, with 8 positions matching TRBD1. The ends lost 0 bases at V and 4 bases at J; junction bases unmatched: 8. Per germline, CDR1 SGDLS and CDR2 YYNGEE. This CDR3 is built from 16 residues. The CDR3 coding sequence is TGTGCCAGCAGCGTAGACGGTCAGGGGGCCGGAGAGACCCAGTACTTC. Its protein is CASSVDGQGAGETQYF.

This clonotype came up a few times. The rearrangement uses TRBV29-1 and TRBJ2-7; 10 bases match TRBD1. Germline CDR1 is SQVTM and CDR2 is ANQGSEA. With V trimmed by 6 bases and J by 2 bases, 4 bases remained unmatched. The CDR3 contains 13 residues. CDR3 in DNA: TGCAGCGTCCCTGGACAGGGGGCCTACGAGCAGTACTTC. Protein product: CSVPGQGAYEQYF.

This clonotype was counted at least ten times. The gene calls are TRBV29-1 and TRBJ2-7; 9 bases fit TRBD2. The germline CDR1 and CDR2 sequences are SQVTM and ANQGSEA. Trimming took 8 bases from V and 3 from J; bases not matched to a gene: 17. This CDR3 spans 16 amino acids. CDR3 bases: TGCAGCATCCACCTATCGGGCGGGAGGGGCTTCTACGAGCAGTACTTC. Protein product: CSIHLSGGRGFYEQYF.

In its sample, this clonotype was seen a few times. The V call is TRBV9, the J call TRBJ1-2; D is perhaps TRBD1 (5 bases). This CDR3 has 13 amino acids. Germline CDR1 and CDR2: SGDLS and YYNGEE. Trimming took off 0 bases at V and 2 bases at J, with 5 bases between the two ends. The CDR3 region has the DNA TGTGCCAGCAGCGTAGACAGGAACTATGGCTACACCTTC. Translating gives CASSVDRNYGYTF. The full variable domain, completed using reference TRBV9 and TRBJ1-2, is DSGVTQTPKHLITATGQRVTLRCSPRSGDLSVYWYQQSLDQGLQFLIQYYNGEERAKGNILERFSAQQFPDLHSELNLSSLELGDSALYFCASSVDRNYGYTFGSGTRLTVV.

This clonotype was counted between two and nine times. This chain connects TRBV5-1 to TRBJ2-3, with D perhaps matching TRBD1 or TRBD2 (5 bases each). Between the trimmed V and J ends, which lost 4 bases and 6 bases, there was a span of 15 bases. CDR1 is SGHRS, CDR2 YFSETQ, per germline. This CDR3 is 14 amino acids long. CDR3 sequence reads: CASSRGRGRDTQYF. DNA of the CDR3: TGCGCCAGCAGCCGGGGACGGGGACGGGATACGCAGTATTTT.

In its sample, this clonotype was seen many times. The gene calls are TRBV7-9 and TRBJ1-1; no definite D call. CDR1 and CDR2 from the germline V gene are SEHNR and FQNEAQ (reference sequence). V lost 2 bases, J lost 4 bases, and 14 bases lay in between. The CDR3 extends over 15 amino acids. The CDR3 region is CASSLNSDRRTEAFF. DNA for the CDR3: TGTGCCAGCAGCTTAAACAGCGATCGCCGCACTGAAGCTTTCTTT.

This clonotype was seen at least ten times. The rearrangement uses TRBV24-1 and TRBJ2-3; D gene ambiguous. Germline V gene data show CDR1 as KGHDR and CDR2 as SFDVKD. Trimming pared 4 bases from V and 5 bases from J, leaving 6 bases between. The CDR3 is 12 amino acids. The CDR3 region is CATSEAGDTQYF. CDR3 DNA sequence: TGTGCCACCAGTGAAGCAGGAGATACGCAGTATTTT.

This clonotype showed up just a few times. The CDR3 region has the DNA TGTGCCAGCAGCTTACACGGGACAGGGCCACACGAGCAGTACTTC. Its translation is CASSLHGTGPHEQYF. The gene calls are TRBV7-9 and TRBJ2-7; 9 bases agree with TRBD1. With 2 bases clipped from V and 5 bases from J, the junction kept 7 bases outside the gene matches. This CDR3 comprises 15 residues. Germline values: CDR1 SEHNR, CDR2 FQNEAQ (reference sequence).

In its sample, this clonotype was seen many times. The junction differs from germline at one of its ends, possibly a read error. The gene calls are TRBV7-7 and TRBJ2-1; 9 bases align to TRBD2. Germline V CDR1 and CDR2: SSHAT, FNYEAQ (reference sequence). The CDR3 loop spans 15 amino acids. CDR3 DNA: TGTGCTAGCAGACCCCTAGCGGGACTTTACAATGAGCAGTTCTTC. Its translation is CASRPLAGLYNEQFF.

The V and J genes are TRBV28 and TRBJ2-1; TRBD1 agrees at 9 bases. The CDR3 is 14 amino acids. Germline loops: CDR1 MDHEN, CDR2 SYDVKM. Trimming at V came to 8 bases and at J to 4 bases, leaving 6 bases not matched to a gene. CDR3 coding DNA: TGTGCCAGCGGACCGGGACAGGGATACAATGAGCAGTTCTTC. It specifies CASGPGQGYNEQFF.

This rearrangement joins TRBV29-1 to TRBJ2-7; 7 nucleotides agree with TRBD1. In germline, CDR1 is SQVTM, CDR2 ANQGSEA. With V trimmed by 4 bases and J by 7 bases, 13 bases remained unmatched. The length of the CDR3 is 14 residues. The DNA of the CDR3 is TGCAGCGTTGGGACAGGACACCTCACGAGGGAGCAGTACTTC. It codes for CSVGTGHLTREQYF.

This chain uses TRBV5-1 with TRBJ2-6; D is unresolved. V shed 4 bases and J shed 2 bases, with 10 bases lying between them. The germline gives CDR1 SGHRS, CDR2 YFSETQ. The CDR3 runs to 15 residues. The CDR3 reads CASSKEITGANVLTF. In DNA form, the CDR3 reads TGCGCCAGCAGCAAGGAGATCACTGGGGCCAACGTCCTGACTTTC.

This clonotype has a count of ten or more. This chain connects TRBV20-1 to TRBJ2-7; TRBD1 aligns across 10 bases. J gave up 2 bases and V 6 bases, and 10 bases lay outside the gene matches. This CDR3 contains 15 residues. Looked up from germline, CDR1 is DFQATT and CDR2 is SNEGSKA (reference sequence). CDR3 DNA: TGCAGTGCGAAAATGGGACAGGGGTCCCCCTACGAGCAGTACTTC. Its translation is CSAKMGQGSPYEQYF.

Comments on this clonotype: A read error may produce the germline difference seen at one junction end. The gene calls are TRBV23-1 and TRBJ2-1; D unresolved. TRBV23-1 is assigned to the ORF class and has an uncertain function. The CDR3 has 10 amino acids. The CDR3 protein is CASSQPWAVF. CDR3 in DNA: TGCGCCAGCAGTCAACCTTGGGCAGTCTTC.

This clonotype was recorded many times. The chain is built from TRBV18 and TRBJ2-2; TRBD1 is a possible D gene (5 bases). Trimming removed 4 bases at V and 4 bases at J, with 10 bases between. CDR1 KGHSH and CDR2 LQKENI come from the germline V gene. The CDR3 is 14 residues long. The CDR3 here is CASSLSGLTGELFF. In nucleotides, the CDR3 is TGTGCCAGCTCACTGTCAGGGCTCACCGGGGAGCTGTTTTTT.

Ten or more counts support this clonotype. This sequence joins TRBV7-6 and TRBJ2-7; D uncertain. The CDR3 has 14 residues. The germline CDR1 and CDR2 sequences are SGHVS and FNYEAQ. V shed 8 bases and J shed 6 bases, with 20 bases lying between them. CDR3 DNA sequence: TGTGCCAGCGGAAAACAGCTCGGGTCTCTCGAGCAGTACTTC. Amino acids: CASGKQLGSLEQYF.

Only a few counts were recorded for this clonotype. This rearrangement joins TRBV6-5 to TRBJ2-5; possible D gene TRBD1, 5 bases. This CDR3 contains 13 residues. The V and J ends lost 2 bases and 5 bases respectively, with 9 bases between them. The germline gives CDR1 MNHEY, CDR2 SVGAGI. CDR3 sequence: CASSYQGRETQYF. The CDR3 nucleotides are TGTGCCAGCAGTTACCAGGGCCGGGAGACCCAGTACTTC.

This clonotype occurred many times. V is TRBV29-1 and J is TRBJ2-1, with TRBD2 identical over 8 bases. The CDR3 runs 14 residues. Losses at the gene ends were 6 bases for V and 0 bases for J; bases not matched to a gene: 4. Germline V gene data show CDR1 as SQVTM and CDR2 as ANQGSEA. In DNA form, the CDR3 reads TGCAGCGTCCCCCGGGGGGGCTCCTACAATGAGCAGTTCTTC. This translates into CSVPRGGSYNEQFF.

Only a few counts were recorded for this clonotype. The chain links TRBV5-6 to TRBJ1-5; D gene ambiguous. V dropped 0 bases and J dropped 0 bases, with 7 bases sitting between them. The CDR3 runs 15 residues. The V gene's germline CDR1 is SGHDT and CDR2 YYEEEE. The CDR3 DNA follows: TGTGCCAGCAGCTTGGCTCAGCTTAGCAATCAGCCCCAGCATTTT. It specifies CASSLAQLSNQPQHF.

The sample holds a few counts of this clonotype. The chain combines TRBV20-1 with TRBJ1-2; perhaps TRBD1 as D (5 bases). Looked up from germline, CDR1 is DFQATT and CDR2 is SNEGSKA (reference sequence). V was trimmed by 7 bases and J by 3 bases, leaving 18 bases between them. This CDR3 region has 14 residues. The CDR3 sequence is CSGSFRETDYGYTF. CDR3 DNA sequence: TGCAGTGGCTCCTTCAGGGAGACCGACTATGGCTACACCTTC.